The TCR beta chain described here comes from a study of Ad26.COV2.S vaccination and SARS-CoV-2 variants. The CDR3 consists of 14 residues. V shed 1 base and J shed 7 bases, with 12 bases lying between them. Germline values: CDR1 SGHRS, CDR2 YFSETQ. The study's findings and limits: Considerable breadth of spike-specific CD8+ and CD4+ T cell responses has reportedly been documented following vaccination. The study found higher spike-specific TCR breadth in vaccine than placebo recipients. Measurements of TCR breadth and depth may have given underestimates of the total T cell responses.

Sequencing was performed with immunoSEQ multiplex PCR; in TCRdb, only in-frame clones are kept and a portion is missing. The table lists some 7,000 clones, 84% of them singletons. As for this clone: Its target is unknown.

This receptor was identified in a human donor who had recovered from COVID-19. The material sequenced was peripheral blood, taken after recovery from COVID-19. This chain connects TRBV5-1 to TRBJ2-1; a possible D gene is TRBD1 (6 bases). Here the CDR3 reads CASSLNSGANEQFF. The CDR3 bases are TGCGCCAGCAGCTTGAACTCAGGGGCAAATGAGCAGTTCTTC.